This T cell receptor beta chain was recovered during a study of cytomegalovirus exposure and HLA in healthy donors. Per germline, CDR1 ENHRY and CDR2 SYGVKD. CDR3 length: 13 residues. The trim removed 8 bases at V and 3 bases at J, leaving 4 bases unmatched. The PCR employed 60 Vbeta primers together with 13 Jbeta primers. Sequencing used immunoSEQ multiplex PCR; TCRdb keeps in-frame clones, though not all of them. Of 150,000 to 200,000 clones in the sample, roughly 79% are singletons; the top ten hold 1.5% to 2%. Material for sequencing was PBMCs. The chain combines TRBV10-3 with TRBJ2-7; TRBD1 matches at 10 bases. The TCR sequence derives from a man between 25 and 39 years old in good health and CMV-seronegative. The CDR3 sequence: CAILGQGNYEQYF. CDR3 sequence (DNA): TGTGCCATCTTGGGACAGGGGAACTACGAGCAGTACTTC.